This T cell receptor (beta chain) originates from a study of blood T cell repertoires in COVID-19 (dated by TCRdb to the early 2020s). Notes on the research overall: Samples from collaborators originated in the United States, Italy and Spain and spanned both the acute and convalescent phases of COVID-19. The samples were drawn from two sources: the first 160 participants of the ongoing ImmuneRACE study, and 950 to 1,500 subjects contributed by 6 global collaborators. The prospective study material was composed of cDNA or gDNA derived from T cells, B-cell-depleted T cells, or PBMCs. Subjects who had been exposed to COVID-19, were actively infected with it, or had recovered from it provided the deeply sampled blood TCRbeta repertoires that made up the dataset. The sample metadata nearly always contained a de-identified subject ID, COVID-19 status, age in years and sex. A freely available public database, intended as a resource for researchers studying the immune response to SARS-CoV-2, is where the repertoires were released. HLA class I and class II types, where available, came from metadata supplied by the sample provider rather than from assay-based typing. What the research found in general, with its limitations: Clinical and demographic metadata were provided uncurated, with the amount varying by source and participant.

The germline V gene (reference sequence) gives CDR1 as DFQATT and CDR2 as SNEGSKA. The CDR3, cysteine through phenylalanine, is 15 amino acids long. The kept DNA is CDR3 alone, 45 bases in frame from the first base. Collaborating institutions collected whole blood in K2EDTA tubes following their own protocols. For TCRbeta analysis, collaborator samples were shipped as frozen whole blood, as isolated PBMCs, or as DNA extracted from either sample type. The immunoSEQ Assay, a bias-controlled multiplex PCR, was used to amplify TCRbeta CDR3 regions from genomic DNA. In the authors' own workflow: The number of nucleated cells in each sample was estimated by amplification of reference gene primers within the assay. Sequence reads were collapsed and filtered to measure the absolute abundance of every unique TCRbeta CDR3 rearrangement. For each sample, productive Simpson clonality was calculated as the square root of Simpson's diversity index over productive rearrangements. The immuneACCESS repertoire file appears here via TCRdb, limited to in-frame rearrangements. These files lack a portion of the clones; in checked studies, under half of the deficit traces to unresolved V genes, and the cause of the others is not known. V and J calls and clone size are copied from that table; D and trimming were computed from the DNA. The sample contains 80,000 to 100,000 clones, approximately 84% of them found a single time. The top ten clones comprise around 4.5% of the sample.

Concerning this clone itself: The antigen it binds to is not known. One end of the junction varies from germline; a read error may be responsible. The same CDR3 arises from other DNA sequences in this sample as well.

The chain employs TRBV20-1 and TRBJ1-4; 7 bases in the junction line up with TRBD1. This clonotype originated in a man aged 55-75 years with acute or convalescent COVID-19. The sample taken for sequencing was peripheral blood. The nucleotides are TGTAGTGCTAGTGGGGCAGGACAGGCCAATGAAAAACTGTTTTTT. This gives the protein CSASGAGQANEKLFF.